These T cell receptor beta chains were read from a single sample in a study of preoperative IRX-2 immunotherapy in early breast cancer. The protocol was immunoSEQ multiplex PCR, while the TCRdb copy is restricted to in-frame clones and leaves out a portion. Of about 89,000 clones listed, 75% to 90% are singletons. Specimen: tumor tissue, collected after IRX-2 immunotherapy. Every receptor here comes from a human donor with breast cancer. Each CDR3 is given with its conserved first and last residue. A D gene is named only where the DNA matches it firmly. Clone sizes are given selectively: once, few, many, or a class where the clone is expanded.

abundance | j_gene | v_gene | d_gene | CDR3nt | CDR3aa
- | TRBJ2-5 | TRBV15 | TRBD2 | TGTGCCACCAGCAGAACTGACCTAGCGGGCCAAGAGACCCAGTACTTC | CATSRTDLAGQETQYF
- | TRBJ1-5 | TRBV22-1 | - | TGTGCCAGCAGTCCTGGGATTGTTCAGCCCCAGCATTTT | CASSPGIVQPQHF
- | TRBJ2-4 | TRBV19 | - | TGTGCCAGTAGTACCGGGGTTTTGGGGGATGACAAAAACATTCAGTACTTC | CASSTGVLGDDKNIQYF
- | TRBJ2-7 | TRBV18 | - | TGTGCCAGCTCACCCGACTCGGGGTTTGACGAGCAGTACTTC | CASSPDSGFDEQYF
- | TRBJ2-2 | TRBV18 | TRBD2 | TGTGCCAGCTCACCGGGACTAGCGGGGGACGGGGAGCTGTTTTTT | CASSPGLAGDGELFF
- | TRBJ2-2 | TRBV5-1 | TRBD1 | TGCGCCAGCAGACCCGGGACAGGGGGATCCGGGGAGCTGTTTTTT | CASRPGTGGSGELFF
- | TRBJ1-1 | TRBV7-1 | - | TGTGCCAGCAGCTTCGTTCAGGGGACTGAAGCTTTCTTT | CASSFVQGTEAFF
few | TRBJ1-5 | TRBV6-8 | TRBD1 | TGTGCCAGCGCCAAGAGCCGGGACAGGGTAATAGGGCATCAGCCCCAGCATTTT | CASAKSRDRVIGHQPQHF
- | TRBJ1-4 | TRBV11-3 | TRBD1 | TGTGCCAGCAGCCCCCCGGGTTGGTCAGGGGGAATTGAAAAACTGTTTTTT | CASSPPGWSGGIEKLFF
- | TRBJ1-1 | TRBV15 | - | TGTGCCACCAGCAGGATTCTGCTTTCCACTGAAGCTTTCTTT | CATSRILLSTEAFF
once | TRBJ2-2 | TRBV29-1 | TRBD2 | TGCAGCGTTGACGGGACTAGCGGTGGGTTATACACCGGGGAGCTGTTTTTT | CSVDGTSGGLYTGELFF
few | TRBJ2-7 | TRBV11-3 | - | TGTGCCAGCAGCTTAGTCGATTACAGGGTGGAGGAGCAGTACTTC | CASSLVDYRVEEQYF
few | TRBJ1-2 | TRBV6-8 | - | TGTGCCAGCAGTTACTCGCCCCAGTTAAGTAACTATGGCTACACCTTC | CASSYSPQLSNYGYTF
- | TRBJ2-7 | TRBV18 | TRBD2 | TGTGCCAGCTCACCGCAGGGCGGGGGTTCCTACGAGCAGTACTTC | CASSPQGGGSYEQYF
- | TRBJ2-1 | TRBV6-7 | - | TGTGCCAGCAGTGAATCTTCGTTTTACAATGAGCAGTTCTTC | CASSESSFYNEQFF
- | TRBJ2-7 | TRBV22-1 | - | TGTGCCAGCAGTTTATCGCCTCGATCCTACGAGCAGTACTTC | CASSLSPRSYEQYF
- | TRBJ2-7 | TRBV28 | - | TGTGCCAGCAGTTTATACAAGTTCTCCTACGAGCAGTACTTC | CASSLYKFSYEQYF
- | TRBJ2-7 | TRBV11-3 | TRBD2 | TGTGCCAGCAGCTTTGAGCGGGGGGGATCCTACGAGCAGTACTTC | CASSFERGGSYEQYF
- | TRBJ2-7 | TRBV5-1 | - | TGCGCCAGCAGCTTATTGTCAGGGGACTACGAGCAGTACTTC | CASSLLSGDYEQYF
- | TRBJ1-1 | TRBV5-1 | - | TGCGCCAGCAGCTACGGCATCGGGGTTCTAATGAACACTGAAGCTTTCTTT | CASSYGIGVLMNTEAFF
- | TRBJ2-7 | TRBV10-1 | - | TGCGCCAGCAGTGAACGGGGTTCAGGGGAGCAGTACTTC | CASSERGSGEQYF
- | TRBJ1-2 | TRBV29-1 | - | TGCAGCTCCACGGGGGGCAATGGGGGCTACACCTTC | CSSTGGNGGYTF
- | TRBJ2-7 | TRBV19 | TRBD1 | TGTGCCAGTAGTGGGACAGGGCGAGGAGGCTACGAGCAGTACTTC | CASSGTGRGGYEQYF
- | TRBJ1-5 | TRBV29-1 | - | TGCAGCGTTGGTGGGTCTTCAAGCAATCAGCCCCAGCATTTT | CSVGGSSSNQPQHF
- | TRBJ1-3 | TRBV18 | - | TGTGCCAGCTCACTCACCGGGGGCAGGGAAAGCTCTGGAAACACCATATATTTT | CASSLTGGRESSGNTIYF
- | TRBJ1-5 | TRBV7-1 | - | TGTGCCAGCAGCTATGATGTTCAGAATCAGCCCCAGCATTTT | CASSYDVQNQPQHF
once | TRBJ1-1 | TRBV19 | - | TGTGCCAGTAGTTTACAGCCCCGGGACAAAGCTTTCTTT | CASSLQPRDKAFF